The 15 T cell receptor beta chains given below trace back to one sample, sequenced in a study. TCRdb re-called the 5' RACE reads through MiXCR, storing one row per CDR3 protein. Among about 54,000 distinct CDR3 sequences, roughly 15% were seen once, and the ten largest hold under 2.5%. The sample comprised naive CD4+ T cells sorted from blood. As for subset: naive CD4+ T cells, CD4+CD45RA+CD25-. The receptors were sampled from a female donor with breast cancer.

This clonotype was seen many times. The CDR3 sequence is CASLTPTGSGKPYEQYF. CDR3 bases: TGTGCCAGTTTGACCCCAACAGGAAGCGGGAAGCCCTACGAGCAGTACTTC. The V gene is TRBV6-2 or TRBV6-3, the J gene TRBJ2-7; TRBD2 matches 7 bases. Germline CDR1 and CDR2: MNHEY and SVGEGT. CDR3 length: 17 residues. V gave up 9 bases and J gave up 2 bases; unmatched junction bases: 19.

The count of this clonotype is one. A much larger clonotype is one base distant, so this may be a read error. CDR3 in amino acids: CASKQRDHEQDF. CDR3 DNA: TGTGCCAGCAAACAGCGGGACCACGAGCAGGACTTC. The chain links TRBV6-2 or TRBV6-3 to TRBJ2-7, with 7 positions matching TRBD2. The CDR3 runs to 12 residues. Germline CDR1 reads MNHEY; CDR2 reads SVGEGT.

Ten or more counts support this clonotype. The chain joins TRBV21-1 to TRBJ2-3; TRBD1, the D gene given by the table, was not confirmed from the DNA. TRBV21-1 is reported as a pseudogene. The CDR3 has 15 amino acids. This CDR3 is CATAPTSNSTDTQYF. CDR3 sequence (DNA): TGTGCCACGGCCCCCACTAGCAACAGCACAGATACGCAGTATTTT.

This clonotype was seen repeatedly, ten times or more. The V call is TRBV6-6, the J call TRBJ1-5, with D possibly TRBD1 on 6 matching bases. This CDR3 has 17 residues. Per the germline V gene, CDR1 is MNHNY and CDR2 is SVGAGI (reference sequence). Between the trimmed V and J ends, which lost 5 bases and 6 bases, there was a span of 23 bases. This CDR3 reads CASSVRDMTVGSQPQHF. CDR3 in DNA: TGTGCCAGCAGTGTCCGGGACATGACTGTGGGGAGTCAGCCCCAGCATTTT.

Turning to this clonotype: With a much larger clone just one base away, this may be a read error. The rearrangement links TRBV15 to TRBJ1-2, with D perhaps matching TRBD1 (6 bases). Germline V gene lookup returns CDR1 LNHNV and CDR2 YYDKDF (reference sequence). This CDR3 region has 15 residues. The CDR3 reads CATSRDPTGGYGYAF. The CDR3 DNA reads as TGTGCCACCAGCAGAGATCCGACAGGCGGGTATGGCTACGCCTTC.

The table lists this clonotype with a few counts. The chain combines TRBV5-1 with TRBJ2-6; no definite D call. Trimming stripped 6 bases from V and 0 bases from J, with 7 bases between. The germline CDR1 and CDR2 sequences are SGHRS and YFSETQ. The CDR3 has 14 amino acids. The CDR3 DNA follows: TGCGCCAGCAACTCAGTCTCTGGGGCCAACGTCCTGACTTTC. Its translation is CASNSVSGANVLTF.

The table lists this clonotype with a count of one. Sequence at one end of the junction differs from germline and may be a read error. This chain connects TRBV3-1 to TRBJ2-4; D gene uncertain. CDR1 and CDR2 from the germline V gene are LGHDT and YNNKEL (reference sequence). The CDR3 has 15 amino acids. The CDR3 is CASSQDDLAAGIQYF. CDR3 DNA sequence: TGTGCTAGCAGCCAAGACGACCTTGCGGCTGGCATTCAGTACTTC.

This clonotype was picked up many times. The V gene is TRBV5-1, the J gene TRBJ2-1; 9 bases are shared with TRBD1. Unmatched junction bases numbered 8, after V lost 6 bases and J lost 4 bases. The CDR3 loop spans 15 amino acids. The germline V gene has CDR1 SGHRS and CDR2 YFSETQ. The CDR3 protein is CASTLYRGPYNEQFF. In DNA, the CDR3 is TGCGCCAGCACCCTCTACAGGGGGCCTTACAATGAGCAGTTCTTC.

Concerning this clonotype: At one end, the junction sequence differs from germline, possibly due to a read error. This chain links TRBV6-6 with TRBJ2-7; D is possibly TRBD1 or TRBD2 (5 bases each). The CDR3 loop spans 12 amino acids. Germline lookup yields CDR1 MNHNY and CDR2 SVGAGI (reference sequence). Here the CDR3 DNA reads TGTGCCTGCAGTCCGAGTGGGGGCGAGCAGTACTTC. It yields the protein CACSPSGGEQYF.

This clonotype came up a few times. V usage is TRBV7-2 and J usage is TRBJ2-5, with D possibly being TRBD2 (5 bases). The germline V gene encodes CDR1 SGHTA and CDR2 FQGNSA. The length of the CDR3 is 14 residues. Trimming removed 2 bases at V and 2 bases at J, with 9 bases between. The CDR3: CASSLFSDQETQYF. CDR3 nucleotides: TGTGCCAGCAGCTTATTTAGCGATCAAGAGACCCAGTACTTC.

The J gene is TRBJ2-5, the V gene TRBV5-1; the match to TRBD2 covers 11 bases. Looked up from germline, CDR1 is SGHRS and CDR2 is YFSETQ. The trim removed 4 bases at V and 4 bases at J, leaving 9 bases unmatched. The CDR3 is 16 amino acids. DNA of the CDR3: TGCGCCAGCAGCCGCACCGTTCTAGCGGGGGGAGAGACCCAGTACTTC. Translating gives CASSRTVLAGGETQYF.

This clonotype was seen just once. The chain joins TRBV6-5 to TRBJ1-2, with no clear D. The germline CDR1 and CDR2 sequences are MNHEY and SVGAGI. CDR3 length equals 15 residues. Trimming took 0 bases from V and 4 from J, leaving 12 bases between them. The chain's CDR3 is CASSYSTFRPYGYTF. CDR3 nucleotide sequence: TGTGCCAGCAGTTACTCGACGTTTCGGCCCTATGGCTACACCTTC.

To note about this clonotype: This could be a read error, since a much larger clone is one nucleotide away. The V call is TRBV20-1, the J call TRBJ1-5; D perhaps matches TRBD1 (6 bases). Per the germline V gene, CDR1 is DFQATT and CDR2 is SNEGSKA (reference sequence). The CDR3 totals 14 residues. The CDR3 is CGASQGISNQPQHF. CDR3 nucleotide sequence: TGCGGTGCGTCACAGGGTATTAGCAATCAGCCCCAGCATTTT.

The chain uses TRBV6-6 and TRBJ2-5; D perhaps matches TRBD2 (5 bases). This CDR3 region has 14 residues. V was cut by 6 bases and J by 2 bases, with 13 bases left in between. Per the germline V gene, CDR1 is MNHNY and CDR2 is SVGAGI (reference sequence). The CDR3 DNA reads TGTGCCAGCAGCCAGTCACGAGGGCAAGAGACCCAGTACTTC. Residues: CASSQSRGQETQYF.

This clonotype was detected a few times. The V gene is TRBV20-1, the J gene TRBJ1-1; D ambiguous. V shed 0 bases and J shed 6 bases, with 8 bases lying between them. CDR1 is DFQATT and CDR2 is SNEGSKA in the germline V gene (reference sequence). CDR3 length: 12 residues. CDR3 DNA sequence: TGCAGTGCTAGAGAGGGAGGAGCTGAAGCTTTCTTT. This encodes CSAREGGAEAFF.